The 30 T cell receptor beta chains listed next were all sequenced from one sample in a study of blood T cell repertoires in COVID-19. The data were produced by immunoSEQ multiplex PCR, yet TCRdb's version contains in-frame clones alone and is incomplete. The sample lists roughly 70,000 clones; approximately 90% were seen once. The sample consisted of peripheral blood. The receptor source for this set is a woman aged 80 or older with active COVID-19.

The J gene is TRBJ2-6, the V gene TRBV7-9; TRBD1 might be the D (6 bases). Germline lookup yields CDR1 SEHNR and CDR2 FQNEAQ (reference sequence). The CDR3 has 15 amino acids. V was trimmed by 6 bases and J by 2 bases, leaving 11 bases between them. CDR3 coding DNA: TGTGCCAGCAGACCGACAGGAGCTGGGGCCAACGTCCTGACTTTC. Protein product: CASRPTGAGANVLTF.

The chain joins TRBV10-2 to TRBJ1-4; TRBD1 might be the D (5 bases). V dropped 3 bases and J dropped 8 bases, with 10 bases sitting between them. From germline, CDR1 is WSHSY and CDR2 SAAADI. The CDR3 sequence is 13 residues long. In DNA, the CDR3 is TGCGCCAGCAGTGAACAGGAATACGAAAAACTGTTTTTT. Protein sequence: CASSEQEYEKLFF.

CDR3 bases: TGTGCCAGCAGTTTAGGGGGCCCGGGAGGCGCTTTCTTT. The encoded protein is CASSLGGPGGAFF. The V gene is TRBV28, the J gene TRBJ1-1; perhaps TRBD1 as D (6 bases). The length of the CDR3 is 13 residues. Trimming stripped 2 bases from V and 11 bases from J, with 15 bases between. Per the germline V gene, CDR1 is MDHEN and CDR2 is SYDVKM.

DNA for the CDR3: TGTGCCAGCAGCCCTTCGGGGGGGTCCTACGAGCAGTACTTC. As protein: CASSPSGGSYEQYF. The rearrangement links TRBV9 to TRBJ2-7, with TRBD2 matching over 8 bases. Germline-derived CDR1 and CDR2 are SGDLS and YYNGEE. CDR3 length equals 14 residues. V lost 4 bases and J lost 1; bases outside the gene matches: 4.

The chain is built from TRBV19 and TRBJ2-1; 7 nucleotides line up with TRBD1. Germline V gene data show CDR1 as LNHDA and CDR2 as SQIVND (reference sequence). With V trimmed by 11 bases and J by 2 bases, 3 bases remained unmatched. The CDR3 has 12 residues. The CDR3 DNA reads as TGTGCCTCCACAGGGGCCTACAATGAGCAGTTCTTC. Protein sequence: CASTGAYNEQFF.

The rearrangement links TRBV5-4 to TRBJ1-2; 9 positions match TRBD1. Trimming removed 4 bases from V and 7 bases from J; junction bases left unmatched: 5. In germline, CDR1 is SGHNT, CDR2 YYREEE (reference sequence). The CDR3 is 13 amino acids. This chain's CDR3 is CASSAGTGIGYTF. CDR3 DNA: TGTGCCAGCAGCGCCGGGACAGGGATTGGCTACACCTTC.

The DNA for the CDR3 is TGTGCCAGCAGCTTGGGGACTAGCTCCTCCACAGATACGCAGTATTTT. It encodes CASSLGTSSSTDTQYF. The rearrangement joins TRBV5-8 to TRBJ2-3, with TRBD2 matching 8 bases. Germline CDR1 SGHTS, CDR2 YDEGEE. This CDR3 has 16 amino acids. V dropped 0 bases and J dropped 2; count of bases not matched to a gene: 5. Full variable domain (remainder filled in from reference TRBV5-8 and TRBJ2-3): EAGVTQSPTHLIKTRGQQATLRCSPISGHTSVYWYQQALGLGLQFLLWYDEGEERNRGNFPPRFSGRQFPNYSSELNVNALELEDSALYLCASSLGTSSSTDTQYFGPGTRLTVL.

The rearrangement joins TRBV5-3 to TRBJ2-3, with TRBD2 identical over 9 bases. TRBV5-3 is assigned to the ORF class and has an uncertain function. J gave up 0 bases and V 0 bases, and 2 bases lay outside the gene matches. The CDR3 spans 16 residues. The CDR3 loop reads CARSLELAGSTDTQYF. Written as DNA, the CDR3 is TGTGCCAGAAGCTTGGAACTAGCGGGTAGCACAGATACGCAGTATTTT.

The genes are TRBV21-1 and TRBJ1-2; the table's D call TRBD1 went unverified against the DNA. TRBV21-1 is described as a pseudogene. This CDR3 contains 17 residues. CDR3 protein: CASSKASGTGGNYGYTF. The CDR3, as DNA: TGTGCCAGCAGCAAAGCTTCCGGGACAGGGGGCAACTATGGCTACACCTTC.

The CDR3 is CASTAKPRQGGEAFF. The CDR3 bases are TGTGCCAGTACCGCAAAGCCCCGACAGGGTGGTGAAGCTTTCTTT. The chain carries TRBV19 and TRBJ1-1, with TRBD1 matching over 7 bases. In germline, CDR1 is LNHDA, CDR2 SQIVND (reference sequence). CDR3 length: 15 amino acids. J lost 7 bases, V lost 7 bases, and 15 bases had no gene match.

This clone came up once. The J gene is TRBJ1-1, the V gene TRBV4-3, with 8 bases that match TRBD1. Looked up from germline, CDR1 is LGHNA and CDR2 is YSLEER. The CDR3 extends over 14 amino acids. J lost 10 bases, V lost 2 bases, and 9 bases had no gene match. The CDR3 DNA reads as TGCGCCAGCAGCCAATCTCGGACAGGGCTGCGAGCTTTCTTT. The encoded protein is CASSQSRTGLRAFF.

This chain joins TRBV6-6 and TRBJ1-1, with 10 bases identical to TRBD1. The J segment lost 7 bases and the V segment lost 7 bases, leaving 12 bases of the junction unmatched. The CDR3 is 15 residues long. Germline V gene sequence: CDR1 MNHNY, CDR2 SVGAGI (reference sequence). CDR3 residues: CASNDRGRRENEAFF. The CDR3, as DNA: TGTGCCAGCAATGACAGGGGGCGAAGGGAGAATGAAGCTTTCTTT.

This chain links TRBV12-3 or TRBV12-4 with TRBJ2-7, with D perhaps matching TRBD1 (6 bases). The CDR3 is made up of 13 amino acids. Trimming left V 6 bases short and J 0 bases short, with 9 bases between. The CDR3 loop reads CASSLTGSYEQYF. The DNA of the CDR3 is TGTGCCAGCAGCCTGACAGGCTCCTACGAGCAGTACTTC.

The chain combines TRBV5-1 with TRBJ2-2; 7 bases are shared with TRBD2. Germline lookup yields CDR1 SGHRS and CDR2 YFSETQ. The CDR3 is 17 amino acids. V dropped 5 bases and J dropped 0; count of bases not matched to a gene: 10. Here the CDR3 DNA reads TGCGCCAGCAGGTTACGGGGCGGGAGATCGAACACCGGGGAGCTGTTTTTT. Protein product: CASRLRGGRSNTGELFF.

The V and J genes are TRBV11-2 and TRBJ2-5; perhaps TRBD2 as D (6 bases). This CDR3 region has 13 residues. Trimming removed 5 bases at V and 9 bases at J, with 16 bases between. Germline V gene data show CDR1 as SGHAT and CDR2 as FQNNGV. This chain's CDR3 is CASSLGTYGAQYF. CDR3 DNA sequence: TGTGCCAGCAGCCTTGGGACTTACGGGGCCCAGTACTTC.

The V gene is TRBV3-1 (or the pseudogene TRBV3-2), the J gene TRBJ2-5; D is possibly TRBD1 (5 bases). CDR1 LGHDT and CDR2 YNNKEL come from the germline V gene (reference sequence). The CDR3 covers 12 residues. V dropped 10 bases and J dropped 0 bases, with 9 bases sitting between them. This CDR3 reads CATKGYQETQYF. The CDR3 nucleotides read TGTGCCACCAAGGGGTACCAAGAGACCCAGTACTTC.

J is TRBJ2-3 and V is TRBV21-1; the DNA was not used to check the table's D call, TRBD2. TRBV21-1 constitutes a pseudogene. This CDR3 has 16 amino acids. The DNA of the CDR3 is TGTGCCAGCAGGACCCGACTAGGGCGACCCACAGATACGCAGTATTTT. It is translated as CASRTRLGRPTDTQYF.

In DNA form, the CDR3 reads TGTGCCACTATGCGGTGGGGCACAGATACGCAGTATTTT. Amino acids: CATMRWGTDTQYF. This chain joins TRBV27 and TRBJ2-3; D call uncertain. The CDR3 spans 13 residues. V was trimmed by 10 bases and J by 1 base, leaving 12 bases between them. The germline CDR1 and CDR2 sequences are MNHEY and SMNVEV (reference sequence).

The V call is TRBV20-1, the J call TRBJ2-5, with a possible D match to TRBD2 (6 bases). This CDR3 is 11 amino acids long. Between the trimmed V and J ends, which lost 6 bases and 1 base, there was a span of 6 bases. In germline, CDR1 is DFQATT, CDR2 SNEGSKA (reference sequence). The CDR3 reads CSAGGQETQYF. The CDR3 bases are TGCAGTGCGGGGGGCCAAGAGACCCAGTACTTC.

CDR3 sequence: CASSYGKGLLEQYF. The CDR3 DNA sequence: TGTGCCAGCAGTTACGGGAAGGGGTTACTCGAGCAGTACTTC. V and J are TRBV6-2 or TRBV6-3 and TRBJ2-7; perhaps TRBD1 as D (5 bases). The CDR3 contains 14 residues. Germline lookup yields CDR1 MNHEY and CDR2 SVGEGT. Trimming removed 2 bases from V and 6 bases from J, with 14 bases in between.

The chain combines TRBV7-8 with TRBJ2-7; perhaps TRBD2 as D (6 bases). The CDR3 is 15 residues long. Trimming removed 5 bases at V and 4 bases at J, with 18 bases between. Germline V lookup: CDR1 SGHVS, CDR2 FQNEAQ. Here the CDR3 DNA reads TGTGCCAGCAGCCCAGTCGGGGGTGACACTTACGAGCAGTACTTC. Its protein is CASSPVGGDTYEQYF. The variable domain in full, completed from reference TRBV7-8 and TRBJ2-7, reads GAGVSQSPRYKVAKRGQDVALRCDPISGHVSLFWYQQALGQGPEFLTYFQNEAQLDKSGLPSDRFFAERPEGSVSTLKIQRTQQEDSAVYLCASSPVGGDTYEQYFGPGTRLTVT.

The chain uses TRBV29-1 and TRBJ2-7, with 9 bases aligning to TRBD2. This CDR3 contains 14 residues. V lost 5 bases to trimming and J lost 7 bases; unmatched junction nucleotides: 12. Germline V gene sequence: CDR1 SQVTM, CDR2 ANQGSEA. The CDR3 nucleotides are TGCAGCGTTTCCCCCCGTAGCGGGAGTGGGGAGCAGTACTTC. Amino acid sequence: CSVSPRSGSGEQYF.

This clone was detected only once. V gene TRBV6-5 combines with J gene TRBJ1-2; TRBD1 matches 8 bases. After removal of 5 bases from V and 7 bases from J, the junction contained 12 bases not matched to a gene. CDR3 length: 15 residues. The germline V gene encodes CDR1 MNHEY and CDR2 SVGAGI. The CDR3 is CASSNLRTGSGGYTF. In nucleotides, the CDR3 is TGTGCCAGCAGTAATCTCCGGACAGGGAGCGGTGGCTACACCTTC.

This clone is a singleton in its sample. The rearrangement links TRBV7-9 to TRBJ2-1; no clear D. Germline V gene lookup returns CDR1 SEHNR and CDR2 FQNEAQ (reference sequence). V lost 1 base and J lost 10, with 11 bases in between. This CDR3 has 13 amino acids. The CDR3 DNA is TGTGCCAGCAGCTTAGGGGCCACCGTGGAGCAGTTCTTC. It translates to CASSLGATVEQFF.

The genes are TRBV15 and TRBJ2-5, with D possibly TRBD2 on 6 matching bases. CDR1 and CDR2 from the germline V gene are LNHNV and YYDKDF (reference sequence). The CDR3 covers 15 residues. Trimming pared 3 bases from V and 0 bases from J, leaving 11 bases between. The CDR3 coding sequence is TGTGCCACCAGCAGCGCTGGGGACTACCAAGAGACCCAGTACTTC. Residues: CATSSAGDYQETQYF.

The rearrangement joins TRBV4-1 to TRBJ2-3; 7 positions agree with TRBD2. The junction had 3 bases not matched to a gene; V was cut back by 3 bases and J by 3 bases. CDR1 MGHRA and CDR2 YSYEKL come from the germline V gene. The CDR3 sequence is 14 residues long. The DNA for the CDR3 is TGCGCCAGCAGCCAGATGGGGGGGACAGATACGCAGTATTTT. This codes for CASSQMGGTDTQYF.

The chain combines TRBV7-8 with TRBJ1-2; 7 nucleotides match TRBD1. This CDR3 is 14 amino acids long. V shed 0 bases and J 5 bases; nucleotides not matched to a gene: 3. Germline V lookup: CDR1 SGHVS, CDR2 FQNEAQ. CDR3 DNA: TGTGCCAGCAGCTTAGCGACAGGGCTATATGGCTACACCTTC. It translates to CASSLATGLYGYTF.

The DNA for the CDR3 is TGTGCCAGCAGTTTATCGGGGACTAGCGGTTACGAGCAGTACTTC. Amino acids: CASSLSGTSGYEQYF. The gene calls are TRBV28 and TRBJ2-7; 11 bases match TRBD2. CDR3 size: 15 residues. The germline V gene has CDR1 MDHEN and CDR2 SYDVKM. Losses at the gene ends were 1 base for V and 4 bases for J; bases not matched to a gene: 3. Looking up the rest from reference TRBV28 and TRBJ2-7 gives the full variable domain: DVKVTQSSRYLVKRTGEKVFLECVQDMDHENMFWYRQDPGLGLRLIYFSYDVKMKEKGDIPEGYSVSREKKERFSLILESASTNQTSMYLCASSLSGTSGYEQYFGPGTRLTVT.

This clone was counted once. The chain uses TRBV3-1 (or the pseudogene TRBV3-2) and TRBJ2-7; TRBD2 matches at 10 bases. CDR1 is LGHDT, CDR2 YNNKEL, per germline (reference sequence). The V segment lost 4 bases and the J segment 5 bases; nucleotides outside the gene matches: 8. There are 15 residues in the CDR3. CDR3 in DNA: TGTGCCAGCAGCCTCGGGACTAGCGCTGGGGACGAGCAGTACTTC. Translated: CASSLGTSAGDEQYF.

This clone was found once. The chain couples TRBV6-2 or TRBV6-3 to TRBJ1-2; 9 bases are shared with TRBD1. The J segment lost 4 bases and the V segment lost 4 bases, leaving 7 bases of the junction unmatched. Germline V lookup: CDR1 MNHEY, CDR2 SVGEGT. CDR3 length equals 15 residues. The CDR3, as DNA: TGTGCCAGCAGTTCACCGGGACAGGGCGCCTATGGCTACACCTTC. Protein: CASSSPGQGAYGYTF.